This paragraph reports one T cell receptor (beta chain). V was trimmed by 1 base and J by 8 bases, leaving 11 bases between them. The length of the CDR3 is 13 residues. The germline gives CDR1 LGHDT, CDR2 YNNKEL (reference sequence). The sample is drawn from a study of blood T cell repertoires in COVID-19. Data came from immunoSEQ multiplex PCR; TCRdb stores just in-frame clones and leaves some out. The sample has some 76,000 clones, around 86% seen once. The origin of this receptor is a woman between 18 and 29 years old with acute or convalescent COVID-19. The sequenced material came from peripheral blood. The chain carries TRBV3-1 (or the pseudogene TRBV3-2) and TRBJ1-2; D remains ambiguous. The CDR3 sequence is CASSQVPIAGYTF. DNA for the CDR3: TGTGCCAGCAGCCAAGTACCGATAGCAGGCTACACCTTC.